The 16 T cell receptor beta chains below were found in one sample sequenced in a study of cytomegalovirus exposure and HLA in healthy donors. The PCR employed 60 Vbeta primers together with 13 Jbeta primers. Produced via immunoSEQ multiplex PCR; TCRdb's table is partial and in-frame only. This table holds about 110,000 clones, approximately 15% found once. Specimen: PBMCs. All receptors come from a woman under 30 in good health and CMV-seronegative.

As for this clone: Germline is not matched at one junction end, which may reflect a read error. The gene calls are TRBV28 and TRBJ2-7; possible D gene TRBD1, 6 bases. The germline CDR1 and CDR2 sequences are MDHEN and SYDVKM. The CDR3 runs 13 residues. This CDR3 reads CLVGTTTLLEQYF. Here the CDR3 DNA reads TGCCTAGTCGGGACAACGACCCTTTTGGAGCAGTACTTC.

The chain has TRBV9 and TRBJ1-5; possible D gene TRBD1, 6 bases. CDR3 length equals 16 residues. Germline-derived CDR1 and CDR2 are SGDLS and YYNGEE. Trimming stripped 3 bases from V and 3 bases from J, with 16 bases between. For the CDR3, the DNA is TGTGCCAGCAGCGGGGGAAGGGGGGGCTTCAATCAGCCCCAGCATTTT. Its translation is CASSGGRGGFNQPQHF.

This clone occurred a few times. The chain joins TRBV5-6 to TRBJ2-7, with D perhaps matching TRBD1 (5 bases). This CDR3 comprises 13 residues. The V and J ends lost 1 base and 7 bases respectively, with 12 bases between them. Germline CDR1 is SGHDT and CDR2 is YYEEEE. In DNA, the CDR3 is TGTGCCAGCAGCTTGAAGGGGCCCAGGGAGCAGTACTTC. It codes for CASSLKGPREQYF.

The rearrangement links TRBV6-5 to TRBJ2-7, with TRBD2 matching 15 bases. Germline values: CDR1 MNHEY, CDR2 SVGAGI. The trim removed 2 bases at V and 6 bases at J, leaving 5 bases unmatched. This CDR3 is 16 amino acids long. CDR3 residues: CASSYRTSGRALEQYF. The CDR3 coding sequence is TGTGCCAGCAGTTACCGGACTAGCGGGAGGGCCCTCGAGCAGTACTTC.

This clone has more than one count but fewer than ten. The chain couples TRBV6-5 to TRBJ2-7; 8 bases map to TRBD1. The CDR3 contains 13 residues. V lost 6 bases and J lost 7; bases outside the gene matches: 8. Germline-derived CDR1 and CDR2 are MNHEY and SVGAGI. This chain's CDR3 is CASSAGQVGEQYF. The CDR3 nucleotides are TGTGCCAGCAGCGCGGGACAGGTGGGAGAGCAGTACTTC.

In this sample, this clone turned up once. V and J are TRBV5-4 and TRBJ1-1; D is undetermined. CDR3 length: 14 amino acids. Germline V gene lookup returns CDR1 SGHNT and CDR2 YYREEE (reference sequence). The V end was cut by 4 bases, the J end by 3 bases, with 13 bases between. The CDR3: CASSPHPEDTEAFF. Here the CDR3 DNA reads TGTGCCAGCAGCCCCCACCCGGAGGACACTGAAGCTTTCTTT.

The V gene is TRBV5-6, the J gene TRBJ2-3; 8 bases fit TRBD2. V gave up 4 bases and J gave up 9 bases; unmatched junction bases: 4. CDR1 and CDR2 (germline): SGHDT, YYEEEE. This CDR3 is 12 amino acids long. The CDR3 DNA follows: TGTGCCAGCAGCCCCGGGGGGGAGACGCAGTATTTT. It translates to CASSPGGETQYF. Drawing the rest from reference TRBV5-6 and TRBJ2-3, the complete variable domain is DAGVTQSPTHLIKTRGQQVTLRCSPKSGHDTVSWYQQALGQGPQFIFQYYEEEERQRGNFPDRFSGHQFPNYSSELNVNALLLGDSALYLCASSPGGETQYFGPGTRLTVL.

Only one count was recorded for this clone. This sequence joins TRBV4-3 and TRBJ2-7, with TRBD1 as a possible D gene (5 bases). This CDR3 has 15 residues. Trimming removed 0 bases from V and 6 bases from J, with 15 bases in between. Looked up from germline, CDR1 is LGHNA and CDR2 is YSLEER. The CDR3 DNA reads as TGCGCCAGCAGCCAAGATCGCGCAGGGATTGGCGAGCAGTACTTC. Amino acids: CASSQDRAGIGEQYF.

This clone was recorded a few times. The CDR3 reads CATSRFGTGTEAFF. The CDR3 DNA reads TGTGCCACCAGCAGATTTGGGACAGGGACTGAAGCTTTCTTT. This chain uses TRBV15 with TRBJ1-1, with 9 positions matching TRBD1. Trimming at V came to 2 bases and at J to 5 bases, leaving 3 bases not matched to a gene. Germline V gives CDR1 LNHNV, CDR2 YYDKDF (reference sequence). The CDR3 has 14 residues.

This clone was counted between two and nine times. The CDR3, as DNA: TGCAGCGTCGCCTCTAACGCGGGATGGATGGTGAATGAGCAGTTCTTC. Amino acid sequence: CSVASNAGWMVNEQFF. The V and J genes are TRBV29-1 and TRBJ2-1, with D possibly matching TRBD2 (6 bases). This CDR3 is built from 16 residues. V lost 6 bases and J 7 bases, leaving 25 bases between the germline ends. Germline assignment: CDR1 SQVTM and CDR2 ANQGSEA.

The J gene is TRBJ2-7, the V gene TRBV5-1; no reliable D call. The V gene's germline CDR1 is SGHRS and CDR2 YFSETQ. The CDR3 is 15 amino acids. Trimming removed 1 base at V and 4 bases at J, with 15 bases between. This chain's CDR3 is CASSLMSAGEYEQYF. CDR3 DNA sequence: TGCGCCAGCAGCTTGATGTCGGCAGGTGAATACGAGCAGTACTTC.

The V call is TRBV19, the J call TRBJ2-7; 9 positions agree with TRBD1. Germline CDR1 and CDR2: LNHDA and SQIVND (reference sequence). CDR3 size: 14 residues. The junction had 5 bases not matched to a gene; V was cut back by 5 bases and J by 3 bases. CDR3 amino acids: CASSWSGQGYEQYF. The CDR3 coding sequence is TGTGCCAGTAGTTGGTCGGGACAGGGCTACGAGCAGTACTTC.

This clone occurred a few times. V and J are TRBV27 and TRBJ2-1; TRBD2 is a possible D gene (5 bases). The CDR3 has 15 amino acids. V lost 7 bases to trimming and J lost 8 bases, with 21 bases between them. From germline, CDR1 is MNHEY and CDR2 SMNVEV (reference sequence). CDR3 protein: CASTWFGGTIDEQFF. CDR3 nucleotides: TGTGCCAGCACTTGGTTTGGAGGCACGATCGATGAGCAGTTCTTC.

This clone was found many times. This CDR3 is also generated by other DNA sequences in the sample. The chain carries TRBV6-5 and TRBJ1-6; D gene unclear. CDR1 is MNHEY, CDR2 SVGAGI, per germline. CDR3 length equals 13 residues. The V end lost 0 bases, the J end lost 7 bases, and 4 bases lay between the germline ends. The CDR3 is CASSYSRNSPLHF. The CDR3 coding sequence is TGTGCCAGCAGTTACTCGAGAAATTCACCCCTCCACTTT.

This chain joins TRBV10-3 and TRBJ1-2, with D hard to call. V was shortened by 0 bases and J by 4 bases, with 12 bases between the two germline ends. This CDR3 contains 15 residues. Germline loops: CDR1 ENHRY, CDR2 SYGVKD. CDR3 bases: TGTGCCATCAGTGAGTCAGAAGGGAGCCGCTATGGCTACACCTTC. Amino acids: CAISESEGSRYGYTF.

This clone showed up just a few times. This rearrangement joins TRBV5-4 to TRBJ1-4, with D maybe TRBD1 (5 bases). The germline CDR1 and CDR2 sequences are SGHNT and YYREEE (reference sequence). This CDR3 contains 15 residues. Trimming took 3 bases from V and 7 from J, leaving 16 bases between them. In DNA form, the CDR3 reads TGTGCCAGCAGCTCCCTGACAGACTCTAGTGAAAAACTGTTTTTT. It codes for CASSSLTDSSEKLFF.